The 21 T cell receptor beta chains given below trace back to one sample, sequenced in a study of T cell responses to AZD1222 COVID-19 vaccine. The data were produced by immunoSEQ multiplex PCR, yet TCRdb's version contains in-frame clones alone and is incomplete. The repertoire includes 130,000 or so clones, about 93% of them detected once, and roughly 7.2% sits in the top ten. This specimen consisted of peripheral blood, obtained on day 0 of AZD1222 vaccination. These receptors came from an adult in good health.

The chain is built from TRBV25-1 and TRBJ1-1, with D uncertain. V was pared by 6 bases and J by 3 bases, with 14 bases between. The germline CDR1 and CDR2 sequences are MGHDK and SYGVNS. The CDR3 is 14 residues long. CDR3 protein: CASSPIFGDTEAFF. CDR3 nucleotide sequence: TGTGCCAGCAGCCCCATCTTTGGGGACACTGAAGCTTTCTTT.

The genes are TRBV18 and TRBJ2-7; no clear D. Trimming removed 2 bases at V and 2 bases at J, with 7 bases between. CDR1 KGHSH and CDR2 LQKENI come from the germline V gene. CDR3 length equals 13 residues. The CDR3 DNA reads TGTGCCAGCTCACCAGTGGAAACCTACGAGCAGTACTTC. The encoded protein is CASSPVETYEQYF.

This rearrangement joins TRBV6-1 to TRBJ1-1; perhaps TRBD1 as D (6 bases). CDR1 is MNHNS and CDR2 is SASEGT in the germline V gene. Trimming shortened V by 1 base and J by 5 bases, and 14 bases separated the two germline ends. The CDR3 covers 15 residues. For the CDR3, the DNA is TGTGCCAGCAGTGAAGTCGGGGGCAGCGGGACTGAAGCTTTCTTT. Amino acids: CASSEVGGSGTEAFF.

This rearrangement joins TRBV4-2 to TRBJ1-2; D not certain. The germline CDR1 and CDR2 sequences are LGHNA and YNFKEQ. The CDR3 consists of 14 residues. V dropped 1 base and J dropped 7 bases, with 13 bases sitting between them. The CDR3 loop is CASSQGWSASGYTF. CDR3 in DNA: TGTGCCAGCAGCCAAGGATGGTCAGCCAGTGGCTACACCTTC.

This clone was observed a handful of times. The V and J genes are TRBV6-1 and TRBJ2-5; D is possibly TRBD2 (6 bases). V gave up 1 base and J gave up 5 bases, with 17 bases separating them. Per the germline V gene, CDR1 is MNHNS and CDR2 is SASEGT. This CDR3 has 16 amino acids. Here the CDR3 reads CASSEGSWGVGETQYF. The CDR3 DNA sequence: TGTGCCAGCAGTGAAGGGTCGTGGGGGGTCGGGGAGACCCAGTACTTC.

The chain combines TRBV7-2 with TRBJ1-1; 8 nucleotides match TRBD1. The CDR3 sequence is 17 residues long. Germline CDR1 reads SGHTA; CDR2 reads FQGNSA. V lost 5 bases and J lost 5; bases outside the gene matches: 16. The CDR3 is CASSPTGTGTSWTEAFF. CDR3 DNA sequence: TGTGCCAGCAGCCCGACCGGGACAGGCACGTCCTGGACTGAAGCTTTCTTT.

The chain is built from TRBV19 and TRBJ1-1; D call uncertain. Germline CDR1 reads LNHDA; CDR2 reads SQIVND (reference sequence). The CDR3 has 13 residues. V gave up 6 bases and J gave up 2 bases, with 10 bases separating them. The CDR3 sequence is CASSRTANTEAFF. The CDR3 nucleotides read TGTGCCAGTAGCAGGACGGCCAACACTGAAGCTTTCTTT.

This chain joins TRBV5-5 and TRBJ1-3; possible D gene TRBD1, 5 bases. Trimming pared 0 bases from V and 0 bases from J, leaving 16 bases between. The germline gives CDR1 SGHKS, CDR2 YYEKEE (reference sequence). The CDR3 extends over 18 amino acids. CDR3 residues: CASSLGQGLLSSGNTIYF. CDR3 DNA: TGTGCCAGCAGCTTGGGTCAGGGCCTTCTTAGCTCTGGAAACACCATATATTTT.

The chain links TRBV5-1 to TRBJ1-1; D is possibly TRBD1 (6 bases). Germline CDR1 reads SGHRS; CDR2 reads YFSETQ. The CDR3 length is 15 residues. Trimming removed 0 bases at V and 3 bases at J, with 12 bases between. The CDR3 protein is CASSLVGGRDTEAFF. CDR3 in DNA: TGCGCCAGCAGCTTGGTCGGGGGGCGAGACACTGAAGCTTTCTTT.

The chain joins TRBV9 to TRBJ1-2; 8 bases align to TRBD1. V lost 0 bases and J lost 7; bases outside the gene matches: 5. Germline assignment: CDR1 SGDLS and CDR2 YYNGEE. CDR3 length: 14 residues. The CDR3 DNA reads as TGTGCCAGCAGCGTAGACCCAGGGGGCTTTGGCTACACCTTC. Residues: CASSVDPGGFGYTF.

The gene calls are TRBV2 and TRBJ2-1, with no clear D. V was shortened by 7 bases and J by 5 bases, with 9 bases between the two germline ends. This CDR3 is 12 amino acids long. Germline V gene lookup returns CDR1 SNHLY and CDR2 FYNNEI. This chain's CDR3 is CASTGRNNEQFF. Here the CDR3 DNA reads TGTGCCAGCACGGGCAGGAACAATGAGCAGTTCTTC.

CDR3 sequence (DNA): TGTGCCAGCAGCCAACATAGGATGGGCCAAGAGACCCAGTACTTC. Its translation: CASSQHRMGQETQYF. The chain carries TRBV7-9 and TRBJ2-5; D call uncertain. The CDR3 runs to 15 residues. The ends were cut back, 5 bases at V and 1 base at J, with 14 bases in the middle. Germline V gene lookup returns CDR1 SEHNR and CDR2 FQNEAQ (reference sequence).

This rearrangement joins TRBV27 to TRBJ2-2; no clear D gene. This CDR3 region has 16 residues. Trimming left V 5 bases short and J 6 bases short, with 19 bases between. CDR1 and CDR2 from the germline V gene are MNHEY and SMNVEV (reference sequence). Written as DNA, the CDR3 is TGTGCCAGCAGTCCGACCCAATTTATGTGGGCCGGGGAGCTGTTTTTT. Protein sequence: CASSPTQFMWAGELFF.

The rearrangement joins TRBV2 to TRBJ1-1; no reliable D call. The V end was cut by 2 bases, the J end by 1 base, with 5 bases between. CDR1 and CDR2 (germline): SNHLY, FYNNEI. The CDR3 is 13 amino acids. The CDR3 region has the DNA TGTGCCAGCAGTGAATTGGGGAACACTGAAGCTTTCTTT. Amino acid sequence: CASSELGNTEAFF.

This chain links TRBV5-5 with TRBJ2-2; 8 bases match TRBD1. The V and J ends lost 6 bases and 3 bases, in that order; junction bases with no gene match: 7. CDR3 length: 15 amino acids. The germline CDR1 and CDR2 sequences are SGHKS and YYEKEE (reference sequence). This CDR3 is CASTKQGEHTGELFF. In DNA form, the CDR3 reads TGTGCCAGCACCAAACAGGGGGAGCACACCGGGGAGCTGTTTTTT.

The V and J genes are TRBV11-2 and TRBJ1-1; D is perhaps TRBD1 (5 bases). This CDR3 spans 13 amino acids. Germline-derived CDR1 and CDR2 are SGHAT and FQNNGV. The ends were cut back, 4 bases at V and 1 base at J, with 7 bases in the middle. The CDR3 is CASSSDRNTEAFF. The CDR3 nucleotides read TGTGCCAGCAGCTCCGACAGGAACACTGAAGCTTTCTTT.

The V gene is TRBV5-1, the J gene TRBJ2-1; 9 nucleotides align to TRBD2. Trimming cost V 4 bases and J 5 bases; bases outside gene matches: 7. The germline V gene encodes CDR1 SGHRS and CDR2 YFSETQ. The CDR3 has 15 amino acids. This chain's CDR3 is CASSIVAGADNEQFF. The CDR3 DNA sequence: TGCGCCAGCAGCATAGTAGCGGGAGCGGACAATGAGCAGTTCTTC.

The chain uses TRBV12-5 and TRBJ2-7; 8 bases are a match to TRBD1. CDR1 and CDR2 from the germline V gene are LGHNT and FRNRAP. This CDR3 has 15 residues. The ends lost 4 bases at V and 2 bases at J; junction bases unmatched: 7. The CDR3, as DNA: TGTGCTAGTGGTTGGGGGACAGGAAGAGCCTACGAGCAGTACTTC. Translated: CASGWGTGRAYEQYF.

To note about this clone: The sample holds other DNA sequences that translate to the same CDR3. This chain links TRBV2 with TRBJ2-1; TRBD1 might be the D (5 bases). CDR1 is SNHLY and CDR2 is FYNNEI in the germline V gene. This CDR3 is 13 amino acids long. Trimming took 4 bases from V and 3 from J, leaving 7 bases between them. CDR3 in amino acids: CASSGQGYNEQFF. CDR3 sequence (DNA): TGTGCCAGCAGTGGGCAGGGCTACAATGAGCAGTTCTTC.

V and J are TRBV6-6 and TRBJ2-7, with D possibly being TRBD2 (5 bases). This CDR3 is built from 14 residues. Deletions cut 6 bases from V and 4 bases from J, with 16 bases between. CDR1 is MNHNY and CDR2 is SVGAGI in the germline V gene (reference sequence). The CDR3 is CASSRGRERYEQYF. In nucleotides, the CDR3 is TGTGCCAGCAGCCGTGGACGGGAAAGATACGAGCAGTACTTC.

This clone was detected once. The chain combines TRBV5-1 with TRBJ2-1, with 7 bases fitting TRBD2. Unmatched junction bases numbered 8, after V lost 0 bases and J lost 5 bases. CDR1 and CDR2 (germline): SGHRS, YFSETQ. This CDR3 is 16 amino acids long. The DNA for the CDR3 is TGCGCCAGCAGCTTGGTTGCGGGGGATGGGGACAATGAGCAGTTCTTC. It yields the protein CASSLVAGDGDNEQFF. Combining the CDR3 with reference TRBV5-1 and TRBJ2-1 gives the whole variable domain KAGVTQTPRYLIKTRGQQVTLSCSPISGHRSVSWYQQTPGQGLQFLFEYFSETQRNKGNFPGRFSGRQFSNSRSEMNVSTLELGDSALYLCASSLVAGDGDNEQFFGPGTRLTVL.